This T cell receptor beta chain was identified during a study of beta chain features in type 1 diabetes. Study observations and caveats: Relative to healthy donors, patients appeared to have naive, central memory and Treg TCRB repertoires that were more similar. TCRB CDR3 length was moderately but significantly reduced in all four CD4+ subsets of Type 1 diabetes patients. Resolution of whether HLA type affects TCRB rearrangement was not achieved here. cDNA-based sequencing might over-represent cells highly expressing TCR.

The study reverse transcribed the entire isolated RNA, so it sequenced expressed TCRB transcripts. Assay used: immunoSEQ multiplex PCR; TCRdb lists only in-frame clones, some missing. Here the sample spans roughly 730,000 clones, roughly 13% being singletons. Of note for this clone: The antigen remains unidentified.

Sorted CD4+ subsets: naive, central memory, regulatory, stem cell-like memory (CD45RO/CCR7/CD25/CD127/CD95/CD27 panel). The sequence was obtained from a man younger than 30 with type 1 diabetes. Sequences were obtained from naive CD4+ T cells from blood.

CDR3 sequence reads: CASSSGTHNEQFF. CDR3 DNA: TGTGCCAGCAGCTCCGGGACTCACAATGAGCAGTTCTTC. J is TRBJ2-1 and V is TRBV7-6, with D maybe TRBD2 (6 bases). CDR3 length: 13 residues. The V gene's germline CDR1 is SGHVS and CDR2 FNYEAQ. V was cut by 4 bases and J by 5 bases, with 9 bases left in between.